A selection of T cell receptor beta chains follows, all from one sample in a study of blood T cells in healthy people across ages. TCRdb used MiXCR to reprocess the 5' RACE reads, holding one entry per CDR3 protein. The sample shows 750,000 to 950,000 distinct CDR3 sequences, roughly 53% of them seen only once. Sequencing was done on a sample of blood. Every receptor here comes from a man older than 75 in good health. Both conserved end residues are part of each CDR3. A D gene is named only where the DNA matches it firmly. The listing skips clone size in some rows; elsewhere it reads once, few, many or a size class.

clone_size	cdr3_length	j_call	v_call	d_call	cdr3_nt	cdr3_aa
.	16	TRBJ2-1	TRBV9	TRBD2	TGTGCCAGCAGCGTCCGAGGACTAGCGGTTTACAATGAGCAGTTCTTC	CASSVRGLAVYNEQFF
.	16	TRBJ2-1	TRBV5-6	TRBD1	TGTGCCAGCAGCCCTATGGGACAGAGCTCCTACAATGAGCAGTTCTTC	CASSPMGQSSYNEQFF
.	15	TRBJ1-5	TRBV7-9	.	TGTGCCAGCAGCTTAGCTGGTCAGGACAATCAGCCCCAGCATTTT	CASSLAGQDNQPQHF
.	14	TRBJ2-7	TRBV20-1	TRBD1	TGCGGAGGGGTAGGGGACAGGACGCCCTACGAGCAGTACTTC	CGGVGDRTPYEQYF
many	12	TRBJ2-5	TRBV29-1	.	TGCAGCTCTGGACGGGCTGGGGAGACCCAGTACTTC	CSSGRAGETQYF
.	11	TRBJ1-1	TRBV5-5	.	TGTGCCAGCAGCTGGGACGCTGAAGCTTTCTTT	CASSWDAEAFF
.	15	TRBJ1-1	TRBV4-1	TRBD1	TGCGCCAGCAGCCGCGGCGGGACAGGGGGAACTGAAGCTTTCTTT	CASSRGGTGGTEAFF
few	15	TRBJ1-6	TRBV27	TRBD1	TGTGCCAGCAGTTTGGGACAGATCTATAATTCACCCCTCCACTTT	CASSLGQIYNSPLHF
few	13	TRBJ2-7	TRBV29-1	.	TGCAGCGTAGGCCGGCCGAGCTCCTACGAGCAGTACTTC	CSVGRPSSYEQYF
.	16	TRBJ2-7	TRBV9	TRBD2	TGTGCCAGCAGCCCCCAAAAGTCTAGCGGCACCTACGAGCAGTACTTC	CASSPQKSSGTYEQYF
.	15	TRBJ2-1	TRBV20-1	TRBD2	TGCAGTGCCATACTAGCGGGAGGGATTGGGGATGAGCAGTTCTTC	CSAILAGGIGDEQFF
.	11	TRBJ1-2	TRBV2	.	TGTGCCAGCAAGGACAGAGCAGGCTACACCTTC	CASKDRAGYTF
.	15	TRBJ2-7	TRBV2	.	TGTGCCAGCAATGCCGGTTCCCCAGTCCCCTACGAGCAGTACTTC	CASNAGSPVPYEQYF
few	12	TRBJ2-5	TRBV7-9	.	TGTGCCAGCAGCCCACTATCTGAGACCCAGTACTTC	CASSPLSETQYF
.	14	TRBJ1-4	TRBV20-1	.	TGCAGTGCTTCGCTAGGGAATAGTTGGGAAAAACTGTTTTTT	CSASLGNSWEKLFF
.	15	TRBJ2-7	TRBV20-1	TRBD2	TGCAGTGCTAGAACCCCAGGACTAGCGTACTACGAGCAGTACTTC	CSARTPGLAYYEQYF
few	15	TRBJ1-6	TRBV20-1	TRBD1	TGCAGTGCTAGAGATCTAAACCGGGACAGCTCACCCCTCCACTTT	CSARDLNRDSSPLHF